This T cell receptor (beta chain) was captured by sequencing in a study of blood T cell repertoires in COVID-19. Across the whole study: The analysed material was cDNA or gDNA that came from T cells, B-cell-depleted T cells, or PBMCs.

The ends lost 5 bases at V and 5 bases at J; junction bases unmatched: 7. The germline gives CDR1 SGHTA, CDR2 FQGNSA. This CDR3 region has 14 residues. Profiled with immunoSEQ multiplex PCR; TCRdb holds only in-frame clones, not every one. The repertoire holds 150,000 to 200,000 clones, with approximately 83% as singletons. The source of this sequence is a woman of 80 years or more with active or convalescent COVID-19. The source material was peripheral blood. The genes are TRBV7-2 and TRBJ2-7; TRBD2 agrees at 9 bases. CDR3 sequence (DNA): TGTGCCAGCAGCCGGGGACTAGCTTCCGACGAGCAGTACTTC. Translated, it gives CASSRGLASDEQYF.